What follows are 19 T cell receptor beta chains derived from one specimen sequenced in a study of cytomegalovirus exposure and HLA in healthy donors. Generated by immunoSEQ multiplex PCR, the TCRdb table keeps only in-frame clones and is missing some. The profile covers about 140,000 clones, with about 88% appearing a single time and roughly 9% taken by the ten largest. The sequenced sample consisted of PBMCs. The receptor set was obtained from a man in his late teens or twenties in good health and CMV-seropositive.

This chain uses TRBV2 with TRBJ1-4; possible D gene TRBD1, 5 bases. Germline values: CDR1 SNHLY, CDR2 FYNNEI. The CDR3 extends over 12 amino acids. Trimming pared 9 bases from V and 2 bases from J, leaving 7 bases between. The CDR3 loop is CASRGTNEKLFF. The CDR3 DNA reads as TGTGCCAGTCGGGGGACTAATGAAAAACTGTTTTTT.

The chain carries TRBV19 and TRBJ1-1; D is possibly TRBD1 (5 bases). This CDR3 comprises 14 residues. V was pared by 3 bases and J by 4 bases, with 12 bases between. Germline V gene sequence: CDR1 LNHDA, CDR2 SQIVND (reference sequence). The CDR3 DNA reads TGTGCCAGTAGTATCCAAGGGGTTGGCACTGAAGCTTTCTTT. Protein: CASSIQGVGTEAFF.

V gene TRBV29-1 combines with J gene TRBJ1-5; D gene unclear. The CDR3 length is 13 residues. Germline loops: CDR1 SQVTM, CDR2 ANQGSEA. The V end lost 2 bases, the J end lost 6 bases, and 11 bases lay between the germline ends. CDR3 sequence (DNA): TGCAGCGTTGAAAACAGCCCAGGTCAGCCCCAGCATTTT. This codes for CSVENSPGQPQHF.

This chain uses TRBV6-5 with TRBJ1-2; D may be TRBD1 (5 bases). CDR1 and CDR2 (germline): MNHEY, SVGAGI. The germline V and J ends were trimmed by 2 bases and 5 bases, with 12 bases remaining between them. This CDR3 has 14 residues. The CDR3 sequence is CASSYRGEGYGYTF. The CDR3, as DNA: TGTGCCAGCAGTTACAGGGGCGAAGGGTATGGCTACACCTTC.

The chain carries TRBV9 and TRBJ2-2; D is ambiguous. Trimming took off 2 bases at V and 1 base at J, with 6 bases between the two ends. The germline CDR1 and CDR2 sequences are SGDLS and YYNGEE. The CDR3 covers 14 residues. Here the CDR3 reads CASSVLRNTGELFF. In nucleotides, the CDR3 is TGTGCCAGCAGCGTCCTACGGAACACCGGGGAGCTGTTTTTT.

The gene calls are TRBV5-1 and TRBJ2-1, with D maybe TRBD2 (6 bases). V lost 5 bases and J 9 bases, leaving 18 bases between the germline ends. Germline V gene lookup returns CDR1 SGHRS and CDR2 YFSETQ. The CDR3 sequence is 14 residues long. Here the CDR3 reads CASRNRENGGEQFF. DNA of the CDR3: TGCGCCAGCAGGAACCGGGAGAATGGGGGTGAGCAGTTCTTC.

The chain has TRBV9 and TRBJ2-1, with 11 bases identical to TRBD1. The CDR3 runs to 15 residues. Germline V lookup: CDR1 SGDLS, CDR2 YYNGEE. V lost 2 bases to trimming and J lost 7 bases; unmatched junction nucleotides: 5. The DNA for the CDR3 is TGTGCCAGCAGCGTGTCCGGGACAGGGGGTAATGAGCAGTTCTTC. Its translation is CASSVSGTGGNEQFF.

Points on this clone: The sample has other DNA sequences that encode this CDR3 too. The rearrangement joins TRBV6-5 to TRBJ1-2; TRBD1 agrees at 11 bases. V lost 6 bases, J lost 5 bases, and 5 bases stayed unmatched. This CDR3 is built from 14 residues. The V gene's germline CDR1 is MNHEY and CDR2 SVGAGI. Here the CDR3 reads CASRPDRGLYGYTF. CDR3 DNA sequence: TGTGCCAGCAGACCGGACAGGGGGCTTTATGGCTACACCTTC.

CDR3 amino acids: CASSLFALGGPNNEQFF. CDR3 in DNA: TGTGCCAGCAGTTTATTCGCCCTGGGGGGGCCGAACAATGAGCAGTTCTTC. The chain recombines TRBV27 with TRBJ2-1, with D maybe TRBD2 (7 bases). This CDR3 comprises 17 residues. Germline CDR1 reads MNHEY; CDR2 reads SMNVEV (reference sequence). Trimming took 1 base from V and 5 from J, leaving 18 bases between them.

The rearrangement uses TRBV2 and TRBJ2-7; 10 nucleotides align to TRBD1. The CDR3 runs to 12 residues. Germline loops: CDR1 SNHLY, CDR2 FYNNEI. The V and J ends lost 6 bases and 8 bases, in that order; junction bases with no gene match: 4. CDR3: CASRNDRGQQYF. The CDR3 bases are TGTGCCAGCAGAAACGACAGGGGGCAGCAGTACTTC.

This chain connects TRBV6-5 to TRBJ2-2; D possibly corresponds to TRBD2 (5 bases). The V gene's germline CDR1 is MNHEY and CDR2 SVGAGI. The CDR3 extends over 14 amino acids. The ends were cut back, 2 bases at V and 5 bases at J, with 9 bases in the middle. The CDR3 reads CASSYGRGTGELFF. DNA of the CDR3: TGTGCCAGCAGTTACGGTAGAGGGACCGGGGAGCTGTTTTTT.

The chain has TRBV5-1 and TRBJ2-1, with 12 bases aligning to TRBD2. V shed 6 bases, J shed 6 bases, and the junction held 4 bases outside the gene matches. Germline V gives CDR1 SGHRS, CDR2 YFSETQ. The CDR3 runs 14 residues. The CDR3 is CASTSGGAGNEQFF. CDR3 DNA sequence: TGCGCCAGCACTAGCGGGGGGGCAGGCAATGAGCAGTTCTTC.

V usage is TRBV9 and J usage is TRBJ2-7; D gene uncertain. Trimming shortened V by 0 bases and J by 2 bases, and 9 bases separated the two germline ends. CDR1 SGDLS and CDR2 YYNGEE come from the germline V gene. The CDR3 is 14 residues long. CDR3 coding DNA: TGTGCCAGCAGCGTAGGGAGACTTCCCTACGAGCAGTACTTC. Translation: CASSVGRLPYEQYF. Based on the CDR3 plus reference TRBV9 and TRBJ2-7, the full variable domain is DSGVTQTPKHLITATGQRVTLRCSPRSGDLSVYWYQQSLDQGLQFLIQYYNGEERAKGNILERFSAQQFPDLHSELNLSSLELGDSALYFCASSVGRLPYEQYFGPGTRLTVT.

V usage is TRBV6-1 and J usage is TRBJ2-1, with 8 nucleotides matching TRBD1. The CDR3 is 15 residues long. CDR1 MNHNS and CDR2 SASEGT come from the germline V gene. The trim removed 3 bases at V and 3 bases at J, leaving 4 bases unmatched. The chain's CDR3 is CASSDQGADYNEQFF. Here the CDR3 DNA reads TGTGCCAGCAGTGACCAGGGGGCGGACTACAATGAGCAGTTCTTC.

This chain uses TRBV6-5 with TRBJ1-1; D might be TRBD1 (6 bases). Looked up from germline, CDR1 is MNHEY and CDR2 is SVGAGI. V lost 2 bases and J 1 base, leaving 14 bases between the germline ends. The CDR3 sequence is 16 residues long. CDR3 DNA sequence: TGTGCCAGCAGTTACAGGGGGATAAGGGCGAACACTGAAGCTTTCTTT. It yields the protein CASSYRGIRANTEAFF.

The chain links TRBV19 to TRBJ2-7; 8 nucleotides line up with TRBD1. The CDR3 has 13 residues. Trimming cost V 3 bases and J 2 bases; bases outside gene matches: 0. Germline loops: CDR1 LNHDA, CDR2 SQIVND (reference sequence). CDR3 residues: CASSMTGAYEQYF. The DNA for the CDR3 is TGTGCCAGTAGTATGACAGGGGCCTACGAGCAGTACTTC.

V usage is TRBV6-1 and J usage is TRBJ2-7; D possibly corresponds to TRBD1 (6 bases). This CDR3 spans 13 amino acids. CDR1 and CDR2 (germline): MNHNS, SASEGT. With 4 bases removed from V and 4 bases from J, the gap between germline ends came to 11 bases. CDR3 DNA: TGTGCCAGCAGTGCCCCGGACAGATACGAGCAGTACTTC. Protein product: CASSAPDRYEQYF.

This clone was detected only a few times. The rearrangement uses TRBV4-2 and TRBJ2-3; a possible D gene is TRBD2 (6 bases). The V gene's germline CDR1 is LGHNA and CDR2 YNFKEQ. The V gene lost 0 bases and the J gene lost 5 bases, with 18 bases spanning the gap. This CDR3 has 17 residues. The CDR3 protein is CASSQDGRRDYLDTQYF. The CDR3 region has the DNA TGTGCCAGCAGCCAAGATGGGAGGCGGGATTACCTAGATACGCAGTATTTT.

The chain joins TRBV4-1 to TRBJ2-7; the match to TRBD2 covers 9 bases. The CDR3 covers 15 residues. Germline CDR1 reads MGHRA; CDR2 reads YSYEKL. The J segment lost 3 bases and the V segment lost 1 base, leaving 4 bases of the junction unmatched. The CDR3 protein is CASSQVDSGSYEQYF. The CDR3 DNA reads as TGCGCCAGCAGCCAAGTAGATAGCGGGAGCTACGAGCAGTACTTC.